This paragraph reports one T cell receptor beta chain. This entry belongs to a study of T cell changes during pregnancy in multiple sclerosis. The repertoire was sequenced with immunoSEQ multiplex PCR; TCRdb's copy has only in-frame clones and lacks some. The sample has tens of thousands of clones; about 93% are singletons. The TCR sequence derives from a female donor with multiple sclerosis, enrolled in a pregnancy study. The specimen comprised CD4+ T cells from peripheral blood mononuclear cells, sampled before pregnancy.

CDR3 amino acids: CASSRTSGSQNTGELFF. CDR3 sequence (DNA): TGTGCCAGCAGTCGGACTAGCGGTAGCCAGAACACCGGGGAGCTGTTTTTT. The V and J genes are TRBV14 and TRBJ2-2; 10 nucleotides match TRBD2. The CDR3 runs to 17 residues. Germline V CDR1 and CDR2: SGHDN, FVKESK. After removal of 6 bases from V and 1 base from J, the junction contained 8 bases not matched to a gene.